This T cell receptor (beta chain) was retrieved from a study of CXCR3-negative and CXCR3-positive naive CD8 T cells. CDR1 is LGHNA and CDR2 is YNFKEQ in the germline V gene. The CDR3 sequence is 15 residues long. As for this clonotype: Antigen unknown.

Every CD8+ subset sample held a few hundred thousand flow-sorted cells, done in triplicate. CD45RO-CCR7+CD27+CD95- was the phenotype of naive CD8+ T cells. Carrying UMI labels, the TRB cDNA libraries were prepared through 5' RACE. TCRdb re-called the 5' RACE reads and gives one entry per CDR3 protein, without DNA. Seen in this sample are about 82,000 distinct CDR3 sequences; the ten most common clones hold around 0.99%. Whole-study findings and limits: Memory cells differed in TRBV-TRBJ usage, but naive CXCR3-negative and CXCR3-positive cells had similar usage.

The TCR sequence derives from a human donor in good health. Some clones in this sample may be carry-over from other donors' samples. The sample comprised naive CXCR3- CD8+ T cells from blood. The subset was: CD45RO-CCR7+CD27+CD95- naive CD8+ T cells lacking CXCR3 (TNR3-). The chain is built from TRBV4-2 and TRBJ2-7; checking the TCRdb D call of TRBD1 is not possible without DNA. CDR3 in amino acids: CASSLSQGNLHEQYF.